The rows below give T cell receptor beta chains drawn from one sample of a study of blood T cell repertoires in COVID-19. Data came from immunoSEQ multiplex PCR; TCRdb stores just in-frame clones and leaves some out. The sample contains 150,000 to 200,000 clones, around 82% of which appear only once. Source material: PBMCs or T cells enriched from blood (not recorded which). These TCRs come from a woman aged 45 to 65 with acute COVID-19. Each CDR3 is given with its conserved first and last residue. D genes are given only for firm matches. Clone size is stated in some rows and not others, as once, few, many or a class when expanded.

v_gene,d_gene,j_gene,abundance,CDR3aa
TRBV5-4,.,TRBJ1-4,.,CASSLRSGPNRELTF
TRBV10-1,.,TRBJ1-1,many,CASRDSTNTEAFF
TRBV19,TRBD1,TRBJ1-6,.,CASSTPRDRGTPLHF
TRBV24-1,.,TRBJ1-2,.,CATSGDSYGYTF
TRBV19,.,TRBJ1-1,few,CASSITLVGGEAFF
TRBV6-5,.,TRBJ1-5,.,CASRSGEGGPQHF
TRBV11-2,.,TRBJ1-1,.,CASSIRWGGEAFF
TRBV5-4,TRBD1,TRBJ2-3,.,CASRNSQGGDTQYF
TRBV6-5,TRBD1,TRBJ1-2,.,CASRATGASGGYTF
TRBV2,.,TRBJ1-1,.,CASRKTENTEAFF
TRBV11-3,TRBD1,TRBJ2-6,.,CASSRSGQGSGANVLTF
TRBV11-3,.,TRBJ2-5,.,CASSQSGGETQYF
TRBV7-9,.,TRBJ1-5,.,CASSLAGESQPQHF
TRBV6-5,.,TRBJ2-1,.,CALLNNNYNEQFF
TRBV27,.,TRBJ1-4,once,CASSLTLGEKLFF
TRBV11-2,TRBD1,TRBJ2-2,few,CASSHRGRTGELFF
TRBV6-5,TRBD2,TRBJ2-3,.,CASRGGTDTQYF
TRBV18,TRBD1,TRBJ1-1,.,CATLNSGQEAFF
TRBV27,.,TRBJ1-5,many,CASSQDSPNQPQHF
TRBV7-9,.,TRBJ1-5,.,CASSLGNQGSEPQHF
TRBV18,TRBD1,TRBJ1-2,.,CASSPPGQVWYGYTF
TRBV6-5,.,TRBJ1-2,.,CASSYRDTDYGYTF
TRBV6-1,TRBD2,TRBJ2-5,once,CASSEDLSGTSGSSVRETQYF
TRBV19,TRBD1,TRBJ1-2,.,CASSIGQGANYGYTF
TRBV14,.,TRBJ1-2,.,CASSQDRGSYGYTF
TRBV5-1,TRBD1,TRBJ1-1,.,CASSPQGALAMNTEAFF
TRBV24-1,TRBD2,TRBJ2-2,medium-sized,CATSDPGLAGGPRDTGELFF
TRBV13,TRBD1,TRBJ1-1,.,CASSWGQVNTEAFF